These 19 T cell receptor beta chains came from one sample sequenced in a study of T cell changes during pregnancy in multiple sclerosis (dated by TCRdb to the late 2010s). To prepare the library, the immunoSEQ multiplex PCR assay was applied. Sourced from immuneACCESS, this table was stored by TCRdb with only in-frame sequences that have V and J called. A share of the clones is absent; for the studies checked, an unresolved V gene accounts for under half, and the remainder has no known explanation. The sample profile shows fewer than 40,000 clones; about nine tenths of them were found once. The ten largest clonotypes hold around 0.47% of the sample. The sequencing here drew on CD4+ T cells from peripheral blood mononuclear cells, taken in the first trimester of pregnancy. The source is a female donor in good health, enrolled as a control in a pregnancy study.

This clone was picked up one time. CDR3: CASSQGIRGMGETQYF. The CDR3 nucleotides read TGCGCCAGCAGCCAAGGAATAAGGGGGATGGGAGAGACCCAGTACTTC. V is TRBV4-1 and J is TRBJ2-5; a weak D match, TRBD1 (6 bases). This CDR3 is built from 16 residues. CDR1 is MGHRA and CDR2 is YSYEKL in the germline V gene. V lost 1 base to trimming and J lost 4 bases, with 16 bases between them.

The rearrangement uses TRBV29-1 and TRBJ2-3, with 8 bases fitting TRBD2. V lost 3 bases, J lost 3 bases, and 8 bases stayed unmatched. The CDR3 is made up of 15 amino acids. Germline V gene sequence: CDR1 SQVTM, CDR2 ANQGSEA. The DNA of the CDR3 is TGCAGCGTTGACAAGCGGGGGATCGGAACAGATACGCAGTATTTT. Amino acid sequence: CSVDKRGIGTDTQYF.

In nucleotides, the CDR3 is TGTGCCAGCAGCCTCATGACCGGGACAGGGAATTCACCCCTCCACTTT. It is translated as CASSLMTGTGNSPLHF. This chain joins TRBV7-6 and TRBJ1-6, with 9 bases aligning to TRBD1. J gave up 7 bases and V 5 bases, and 9 bases lay outside the gene matches. Germline CDR1 is SGHVS and CDR2 is FNYEAQ. The CDR3 runs to 16 residues. Supplemented by reference TRBV7-6 and TRBJ1-6, the full variable domain reads GAGVSQSPRYKVTKRGQDVALRCDPISGHVSLYWYRQALGQGPEFLTYFNYEAQQDKSGLPNDRFSAERPEGSISTLTIQRTEQRDSAMYRCASSLMTGTGNSPLHFGNGTRLTVT.

The rearrangement links TRBV7-3 to TRBJ1-1, with D hard to call. The CDR3 extends over 13 amino acids. CDR1 is SGHTA, CDR2 FQGTGA, per germline. The V end was cut by 2 bases, the J end by 4 bases, with 8 bases between. The CDR3 reads CASSLEVATEAFF. The DNA of the CDR3 is TGTGCCAGCAGCTTAGAAGTGGCCACTGAAGCTTTCTTT.

This clone was seen a single time. At one end, the junction sequence differs from germline, possibly due to a read error. The chain is built from TRBV15 and TRBJ2-7; a weak D match, TRBD1 (6 bases). The CDR3 is 14 residues long. Germline values: CDR1 LNHNV, CDR2 YYDKDF (reference sequence). The chain's CDR3 is CATSRGGLSNEQYF. In DNA form, the CDR3 reads TGTGCCACCAGCAGAGGGGGGCTCTCCAACGAGCAGTACTTC.

There are a few counts of this clone. The chain uses TRBV5-1 and TRBJ1-2, with a possible D match to TRBD1 (5 bases). Germline CDR1 SGHRS, CDR2 YFSETQ. CDR3 length equals 14 residues. Trimming pared 4 bases from V and 2 bases from J, leaving 12 bases between. Here the CDR3 reads CASSPLRVNYGYTF. The CDR3 DNA follows: TGCGCCAGCAGCCCGCTCAGGGTAAACTATGGCTACACCTTC. The full variable domain, with the rest looked up from reference TRBV5-1 and TRBJ1-2, is KAGVTQTPRYLIKTRGQQVTLSCSPISGHRSVSWYQQTPGQGLQFLFEYFSETQRNKGNFPGRFSGRQFSNSRSEMNVSTLELGDSALYLCASSPLRVNYGYTFGSGTRLTVV.

This chain links TRBV19 with TRBJ2-1; TRBD1 matches 12 bases. Germline values: CDR1 LNHDA, CDR2 SQIVND (reference sequence). V was pared by 9 bases and J by 7 bases, with 7 bases of the junction left unmatched. The CDR3 extends over 14 amino acids. CDR3 residues: CASRDRGLKNEQFF. CDR3 DNA sequence: TGTGCCAGCAGGGACAGGGGGCTGAAAAATGAGCAGTTCTTC.

This chain uses TRBV7-2 with TRBJ2-3; TRBD1 is a possible D gene (5 bases). CDR1 is SGHTA, CDR2 FQGNSA, per germline. V lost 2 bases to trimming and J lost 0 bases, with 9 bases between them. The CDR3 length is 15 residues. Here the CDR3 reads CASSLQKGSTDTQYF. The CDR3 bases are TGTGCCAGCAGCTTACAGAAGGGGAGCACAGATACGCAGTATTTT.

The chain employs TRBV29-1 and TRBJ1-2, with TRBD1 matching 7 bases. The V segment lost 6 bases and the J segment 3 bases; nucleotides outside the gene matches: 7. Germline V gene lookup returns CDR1 SQVTM and CDR2 ANQGSEA. The CDR3 is 13 amino acids. This CDR3 is CSVLTGKYYGYTF. The CDR3 bases are TGCAGCGTCCTGACAGGGAAATACTATGGCTACACCTTC.

The CDR3 sequence: CASSGQGAGSNQPQHF. CDR3 bases: TGTGCCAGCTCCGGACAGGGGGCAGGGAGCAATCAGCCCCAGCATTTT. The genes are TRBV18 and TRBJ1-5; 11 bases match TRBD1. This CDR3 comprises 16 residues. The V and J ends lost 6 bases and 1 base, in that order; junction bases with no gene match: 5. Germline CDR1 is KGHSH and CDR2 is LQKENI. Based on the CDR3 plus reference TRBV18 and TRBJ1-5, the full variable domain is NAGVMQNPRHLVRRRGQEARLRCSPMKGHSHVYWYRQLPEEGLKFMVYLQKENIIDESGMPKERFSAEFPKEGPSILRIQQVVRGDSAAYFCASSGQGAGSNQPQHFGDGTRLSIL.

This clone came up once. V usage is TRBV6-6 and J usage is TRBJ1-5; perhaps TRBD1 as D (6 bases). Germline lookup yields CDR1 MNHNY and CDR2 SVGAGI (reference sequence). V gave up 5 bases and J gave up 5 bases, with 16 bases separating them. CDR3 length equals 15 residues. The CDR3 sequence is CASSKDGQSHQPQHF. CDR3 DNA: TGTGCCAGCAGTAAAGATGGACAGTCGCATCAGCCCCAGCATTTT.

This chain uses TRBV18 with TRBJ2-7, with 8 bases fitting TRBD1. The J segment lost 6 bases and the V segment lost 0 bases, leaving 10 bases of the junction unmatched. Germline lookup yields CDR1 KGHSH and CDR2 LQKENI. This CDR3 comprises 16 residues. In DNA, the CDR3 is TGTGCCAGCTCACCACCGGCAGGGGGCGGCCTGGGCGAGCAGTACTTC. This gives the protein CASSPPAGGGLGEQYF.

The V and J genes are TRBV19 and TRBJ2-5; 9 nucleotides agree with TRBD1. Per germline, CDR1 LNHDA and CDR2 SQIVND (reference sequence). The CDR3 spans 15 residues. The junction had 5 bases not matched to a gene; V was cut back by 3 bases and J by 3 bases. CDR3 loop: CASSMLTGGKETQYF. CDR3 sequence (DNA): TGTGCCAGTAGTATGTTGACAGGGGGAAAAGAGACCCAGTACTTC.

This chain connects TRBV14 to TRBJ2-5; D is undetermined. Trimming cost V 2 bases and J 5 bases, with 6 bases left between them. This CDR3 comprises 12 residues. Germline V gene data show CDR1 as SGHDN and CDR2 as FVKESK. The CDR3 DNA sequence: TGTGCCAGCAGCCAATACTGGGAGACCCAGTACTTC. This codes for CASSQYWETQYF.

The CDR3 loop reads CASRETSGGSETQYF. The CDR3 coding sequence is TGTGCCAGCAGGGAGACTAGCGGGGGGTCCGAGACCCAGTACTTC. The gene calls are TRBV2 and TRBJ2-5; 13 nucleotides match TRBD2. Trimming cost V 6 bases and J 5 bases; bases outside gene matches: 6. The germline V gene has CDR1 SNHLY and CDR2 FYNNEI. CDR3 length equals 15 residues.

This sequence joins TRBV18 and TRBJ1-5; D perhaps matches TRBD1 (6 bases). Trimming removed 5 bases from V and 3 bases from J, with 8 bases in between. This CDR3 has 13 amino acids. Germline V gene sequence: CDR1 KGHSH, CDR2 LQKENI. Here the CDR3 reads CASSGQINQPQHF. CDR3 coding DNA: TGTGCCAGCTCAGGACAGATCAATCAGCCCCAGCATTTT.

The V gene is TRBV5-6, the J gene TRBJ2-6; 8 nucleotides align to TRBD2. Germline CDR1 is SGHDT and CDR2 is YYEEEE. The CDR3 loop spans 15 amino acids. V lost 4 bases, J lost 3 bases, and 3 bases stayed unmatched. DNA for the CDR3: TGTGCCAGCAGCCGTAGCGGGATTGGGGCCAACGTCCTGACTTTC. This encodes CASSRSGIGANVLTF.

This clone turned up a few times. CDR3 DNA sequence: TGTGCCAGCAGCCCTCCAGGACAGGCTGCCGGGGCCAACGTCCTGACTTTC. Translation gives CASSPPGQAAGANVLTF. The genes are TRBV5-6 and TRBJ2-6; 7 bases agree with TRBD1. Losses at the gene ends were 4 bases for V and 4 bases for J; bases not matched to a gene: 11. CDR1 SGHDT and CDR2 YYEEEE come from the germline V gene. The CDR3 runs to 17 residues.

The genes are TRBV19 and TRBJ1-4, with 9 bases identical to TRBD1. The CDR3 sequence is 13 residues long. J gave up 6 bases and V 6 bases, and 2 bases lay outside the gene matches. CDR1 and CDR2 from the germline V gene are LNHDA and SQIVND (reference sequence). In DNA form, the CDR3 reads TGTGCCAGTAGACGACAGGGGGATGAAAAACTGTTTTTT. It codes for CASRRQGDEKLFF.